This section outlines one T cell receptor (beta chain) sequence together with its context. This sample was taken from a study of T cell changes during pregnancy in multiple sclerosis. Trimming removed 6 bases from V and 8 bases from J, with 13 bases in between. CDR1 and CDR2 from the germline V gene are SNHLY and FYNNEI. The CDR3 runs to 12 residues. The table came from immunoSEQ multiplex PCR; TCRdb's copy has only in-frame clones and leaves some out. The sample lists tens of thousands of clones; 75% to 95% were seen once. The sample here was peripheral blood, taken after pregnancy. The chain links TRBV2 to TRBJ1-2, with D perhaps matching TRBD1 (6 bases). The origin of this receptor is a female donor in good health, enrolled as a control in a pregnancy study. The CDR3, as DNA: TGTGCCAGCAGGACAGGACCTAGCGGCTACACCTTC. Protein: CASRTGPSGYTF. The full variable domain, with the rest looked up from reference TRBV2 and TRBJ1-2, is EPEVTQTPSHQVTQMGQEVILRCVPISNHLYFYWYRQILGQKVEFLVSFYNNEISEKSEIFDDQFSVERPDGSNFTLKIRSTKLEDSAMYFCASRTGPSGYTFGSGTRLTVV.